This is a list of T cell receptor beta chains from one sample in a study of blood T cell repertoires in COVID-19. This table comes from immunoSEQ multiplex PCR, and its TCRdb copy is limited to in-frame clones, with some not included. Here the sample spans about 240,000 clones, roughly nine tenths being singletons. Sequencing was carried out using peripheral blood. The receptors come from a man in his sixties who had recovered from COVID-19. The CDR3 runs from the conserved cysteine through the conserved F or W. Each record gives: CDR3 DNA, CDR3 protein, D gene, J gene, V gene, clone size. A D gene is named only where the DNA matches it firmly. Clone size, where shown, is once, few, many, or a class for clones that have expanded.

CDR3nt: TGTGCCAGCAGCTCGGTGGATGGCTACACCTTC
CDR3aa: CASSSVDGYTF
d_gene: NA
j_gene: TRBJ1-2
v_gene: TRBV11-2
abundance: NA

CDR3nt: TGTGCCAGCAGACGAGACAGGGTATACGGCTACACCTTC
CDR3aa: CASRRDRVYGYTF
d_gene: TRBD1
j_gene: TRBJ1-2
v_gene: TRBV6-5
abundance: NA

CDR3nt: TGTGCCAGCAAGCGGGGTGAAAAACTGTTTTTT
CDR3aa: CASKRGEKLFF
d_gene: NA
j_gene: TRBJ1-4
v_gene: TRBV19
abundance: NA

CDR3nt: TGTGCCAGCACATTGGGGACTCCCTATGGCTACACCTTC
CDR3aa: CASTLGTPYGYTF
d_gene: NA
j_gene: TRBJ1-2
v_gene: TRBV5-5
abundance: NA

CDR3nt: TGTGCCAGCAGCCCCCACGGAGGGGGGGAGGAGGAGACCCAGTACTTC
CDR3aa: CASSPHGGGEEETQYF
d_gene: NA
j_gene: TRBJ2-5
v_gene: TRBV11-3
abundance: NA

CDR3nt: TGTGCCAGCAGTTACTCGACAGGGACACGCGGCTACACCTTC
CDR3aa: CASSYSTGTRGYTF
d_gene: TRBD1
j_gene: TRBJ1-2
v_gene: TRBV6-5
abundance: NA

CDR3nt: TGTGCCAGCAGCCCGAGAGACGGGACTAGCGGGGGGGTTAATGAGCAGTTCTTC
CDR3aa: CASSPRDGTSGGVNEQFF
d_gene: TRBD2
j_gene: TRBJ2-1
v_gene: TRBV9
abundance: NA

CDR3nt: TGTGCCAGCAGCCCCTCGAACGGTCATAATTCACCCCTCCACTTT
CDR3aa: CASSPSNGHNSPLHF
d_gene: NA
j_gene: TRBJ1-6
v_gene: TRBV5-4
abundance: NA

CDR3nt: TGTGCCAGCCAACGTAGCGGGGGGGCCTACGAGCAGTACTTC
CDR3aa: CASQRSGGAYEQYF
d_gene: TRBD2
j_gene: TRBJ2-7
v_gene: TRBV2
abundance: NA

CDR3nt: TGCAGCGTTGAGGGACAGGGTAGCAATGAGCAGTTCTTC
CDR3aa: CSVEGQGSNEQFF
d_gene: TRBD1
j_gene: TRBJ2-1
v_gene: TRBV29-1
abundance: few

CDR3nt: TGTGCCAGCAGCCGAACAGGGTCTGAAAAACTGTTTTTT
CDR3aa: CASSRTGSEKLFF
d_gene: NA
j_gene: TRBJ1-4
v_gene: TRBV6-5
abundance: NA

CDR3nt: TGCGCCAGCAGCCGATCCGGGACTAGCGGGGGGGTGTCCGGGGAGCTGTTTTTT
CDR3aa: CASSRSGTSGGVSGELFF
d_gene: TRBD2
j_gene: TRBJ2-2
v_gene: TRBV4-1
abundance: NA

CDR3nt: TGTGCCAGCAGCTTGGAGAGGGGGCGCGACTATGGCTACACCTTC
CDR3aa: CASSLERGRDYGYTF
d_gene: TRBD1
j_gene: TRBJ1-2
v_gene: TRBV5-4
abundance: NA

CDR3nt: TGTGCCAGCCTTCTCGACAGGGCTGGAAACACCATATATTTT
CDR3aa: CASLLDRAGNTIYF
d_gene: TRBD1
j_gene: TRBJ1-3
v_gene: TRBV2
abundance: NA

CDR3nt: TGTGCCAGCAGCGTAGAGGGGTTAGTTGCGAATGAGCAGTTCTTC
CDR3aa: CASSVEGLVANEQFF
d_gene: NA
j_gene: TRBJ2-1
v_gene: TRBV9
abundance: NA

CDR3nt: TGTGCCAGCAGCCCGGCTAACCGGGGGGAAGTGGGCGATACGCAGTATTTT
CDR3aa: CASSPANRGEVGDTQYF
d_gene: TRBD2
j_gene: TRBJ2-3
v_gene: TRBV13
abundance: NA

CDR3nt: TGTGCCAGCAGAGAGTCGGCGGGGATGGGGCCCCTCCACTTT
CDR3aa: CASRESAGMGPLHF
d_gene: NA
j_gene: TRBJ1-6
v_gene: TRBV2
abundance: NA

CDR3nt: TGTGCCTGGAGTGTCGGGTGGGACACCTCCTACGAGCAGTACTTC
CDR3aa: CAWSVGWDTSYEQYF
d_gene: NA
j_gene: TRBJ2-7
v_gene: TRBV30
abundance: once

CDR3nt: TGCGCCAGCAGTGAGCCACCCGGGACAGGGGGCTCTGGCTACACCTTC
CDR3aa: CASSEPPGTGGSGYTF
d_gene: TRBD1
j_gene: TRBJ1-2
v_gene: TRBV10-2
abundance: NA

CDR3nt: TGTGCCAGCAGCTTATATCCCGGGACAGGGGCTAATCAGCCCCAGCATTTT
CDR3aa: CASSLYPGTGANQPQHF
d_gene: TRBD1
j_gene: TRBJ1-5
v_gene: TRBV5-5
abundance: NA

CDR3nt: TGTGCCAGCAGTTTTCCGGGAAACACCATATATTTT
CDR3aa: CASSFPGNTIYF
d_gene: NA
j_gene: TRBJ1-3
v_gene: TRBV12-3/TRBV12-4
abundance: NA

CDR3nt: TGTGCCACCAGTGATTTGACATCTAGCACAGATACGCAGTATTTT
CDR3aa: CATSDLTSSTDTQYF
d_gene: NA
j_gene: TRBJ2-3
v_gene: TRBV24-1
abundance: NA

CDR3nt: TGTGCCAGTAGTCTAGGCAGGGATAATGAAAAACTGTTTTTT
CDR3aa: CASSLGRDNEKLFF
d_gene: NA
j_gene: TRBJ1-4
v_gene: TRBV19
abundance: NA

CDR3nt: TGTGCCAGCAACGGCCGACAGGGGGAAGCCCCCCTCCACTTT
CDR3aa: CASNGRQGEAPLHF
d_gene: TRBD1
j_gene: TRBJ1-6
v_gene: TRBV6-6
abundance: many

CDR3nt: TGTGCCAGCAGCCGGGGACAGGATAATTCACCCCTCCACTTT
CDR3aa: CASSRGQDNSPLHF
d_gene: TRBD1
j_gene: TRBJ1-6
v_gene: TRBV11-3
abundance: NA

CDR3nt: TGTGCCAGCAGCCAAGATGGGGGGGCGCGGGAGCAGTACTTC
CDR3aa: CASSQDGGAREQYF
d_gene: NA
j_gene: TRBJ2-7
v_gene: TRBV3-1/TRBV3-2
abundance: once

CDR3nt: TGTGCCAGCTCCGGACAGGGGTCCGCTGAAGCTTTCTTT
CDR3aa: CASSGQGSAEAFF
d_gene: TRBD1
j_gene: TRBJ1-1
v_gene: TRBV18
abundance: NA

CDR3nt: TGTGCCAGCAGCTTGGGACAGGGAGTTGTGAATGAGCAGTTCTTC
CDR3aa: CASSLGQGVVNEQFF
d_gene: TRBD1
j_gene: TRBJ2-1
v_gene: TRBV7-2
abundance: NA

CDR3nt: TGTGCCAGCAGCTTAGGTGAGCGGGGGTATCAGTTCTTC
CDR3aa: CASSLGERGYQFF
d_gene: TRBD2
j_gene: TRBJ2-1
v_gene: TRBV7-2
abundance: once

CDR3nt: TGTGCCAGCAGCTCTATCGTACGATCTAACTATGGCTACACCTTC
CDR3aa: CASSSIVRSNYGYTF
d_gene: NA
j_gene: TRBJ1-2
v_gene: TRBV6-6
abundance: NA

CDR3nt: TGTGCCAGTAGTAGGGAGCGCTTCTATGGCTACACCTTC
CDR3aa: CASSRERFYGYTF
d_gene: NA
j_gene: TRBJ1-2
v_gene: TRBV19
abundance: NA

CDR3nt: TGTGCCAGCAGCGAGGGGACATTTGAGTACTTC
CDR3aa: CASSEGTFEYF
d_gene: NA
j_gene: TRBJ2-7
v_gene: TRBV5-8
abundance: NA

CDR3nt: TGTGCCAGCAGCCCGGCGGGACCTTATGGCTACACCTTC
CDR3aa: CASSPAGPYGYTF
d_gene: NA
j_gene: TRBJ1-2
v_gene: TRBV9
abundance: NA

CDR3nt: TGTGCCAGCAGCCCCCGCGGGGGCGCGTCAGATACGCAGTATTTT
CDR3aa: CASSPRGGASDTQYF
d_gene: NA
j_gene: TRBJ2-3
v_gene: TRBV28
abundance: NA

CDR3nt: TGTGCCAGCAGGCCCCTCCGGGACAGAAGCTACGAGCAGTACTTC
CDR3aa: CASRPLRDRSYEQYF
d_gene: TRBD1
j_gene: TRBJ2-7
v_gene: TRBV6-5
abundance: NA

CDR3nt: TGTGCCTCCAGTGAGGGCGGCAAAAACACCATATATTTT
CDR3aa: CASSEGGKNTIYF
d_gene: NA
j_gene: TRBJ1-3
v_gene: TRBV27
abundance: NA

CDR3nt: TGTGCCAGTAGTTCCCGGGACAGGGGTTATCGCTATGGCTACACCTTC
CDR3aa: CASSSRDRGYRYGYTF
d_gene: TRBD1
j_gene: TRBJ1-2
v_gene: TRBV19
abundance: NA

CDR3nt: TGTGCCAGCAGCCGGGGGTGGGGCCAATCCTATAATTCACCCCTCCACTTT
CDR3aa: CASSRGWGQSYNSPLHF
d_gene: NA
j_gene: TRBJ1-6
v_gene: TRBV5-6
abundance: NA

CDR3nt: TGCGCCAGCAGCGTCGGACAGGGCGGCATGAACACTGAAGCTTTCTTT
CDR3aa: CASSVGQGGMNTEAFF
d_gene: TRBD1
j_gene: TRBJ1-1
v_gene: TRBV5-1
abundance: NA

CDR3nt: TGTGCCACCAGCGCGCGAAGCTCTGGGGCCAACGTCCTGACTTTC
CDR3aa: CATSARSSGANVLTF
d_gene: NA
j_gene: TRBJ2-6
v_gene: TRBV24-1
abundance: NA